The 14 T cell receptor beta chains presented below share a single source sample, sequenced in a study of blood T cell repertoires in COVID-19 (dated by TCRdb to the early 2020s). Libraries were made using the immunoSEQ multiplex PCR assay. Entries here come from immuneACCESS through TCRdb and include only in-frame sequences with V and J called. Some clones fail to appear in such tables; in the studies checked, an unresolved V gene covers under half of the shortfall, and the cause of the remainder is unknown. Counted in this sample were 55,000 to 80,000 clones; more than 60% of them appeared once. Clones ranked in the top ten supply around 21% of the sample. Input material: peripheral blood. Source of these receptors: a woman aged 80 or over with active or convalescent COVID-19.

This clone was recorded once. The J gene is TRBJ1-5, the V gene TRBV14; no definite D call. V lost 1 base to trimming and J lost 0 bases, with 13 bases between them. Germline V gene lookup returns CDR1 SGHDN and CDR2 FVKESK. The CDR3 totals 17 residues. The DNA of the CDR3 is TGTGCCAGCAGCCAAGGATGCGGGTTTTATAGCAATCAGCCCCAGCATTTT. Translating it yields CASSQGCGFYSNQPQHF.

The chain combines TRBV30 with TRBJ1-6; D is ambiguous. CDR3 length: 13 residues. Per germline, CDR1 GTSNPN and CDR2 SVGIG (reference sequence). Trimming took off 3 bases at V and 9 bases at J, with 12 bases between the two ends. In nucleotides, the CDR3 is TGTGCCTGGAGCAACAGTCTCTCTTCACCCCTCCACTTT. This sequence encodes CAWSNSLSSPLHF.

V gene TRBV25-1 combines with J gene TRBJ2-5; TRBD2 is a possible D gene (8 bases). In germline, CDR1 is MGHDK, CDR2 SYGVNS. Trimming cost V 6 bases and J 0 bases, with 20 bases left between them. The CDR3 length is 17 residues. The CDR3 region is CASSERGLGQHQETQYF. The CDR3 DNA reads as TGTGCCAGCAGCGAGCGGGGGTTGGGACAGCACCAAGAGACCCAGTACTTC.

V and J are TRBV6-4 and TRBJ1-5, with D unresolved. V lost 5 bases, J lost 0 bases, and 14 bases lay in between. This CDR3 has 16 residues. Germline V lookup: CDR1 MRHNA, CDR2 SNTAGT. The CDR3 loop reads CASSREVFRSNQPQHF. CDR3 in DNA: TGTGCCAGCAGTAGGGAGGTTTTTCGTAGCAATCAGCCCCAGCATTTT.

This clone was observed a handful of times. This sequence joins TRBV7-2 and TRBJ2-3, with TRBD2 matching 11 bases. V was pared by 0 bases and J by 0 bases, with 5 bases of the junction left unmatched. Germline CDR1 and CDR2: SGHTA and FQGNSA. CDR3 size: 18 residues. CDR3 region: CASSLALAGGLSTDTQYF. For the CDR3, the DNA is TGTGCCAGCAGCTTAGCCCTAGCGGGGGGTCTGAGCACAGATACGCAGTATTTT.

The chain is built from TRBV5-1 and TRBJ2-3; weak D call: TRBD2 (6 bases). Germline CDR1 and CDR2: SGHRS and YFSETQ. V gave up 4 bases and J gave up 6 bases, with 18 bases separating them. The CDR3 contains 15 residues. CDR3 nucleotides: TGCGCCAGCAGCGACCTGGGCGGGGAGTGGGATACGCAGTATTTT. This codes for CASSDLGGEWDTQYF.

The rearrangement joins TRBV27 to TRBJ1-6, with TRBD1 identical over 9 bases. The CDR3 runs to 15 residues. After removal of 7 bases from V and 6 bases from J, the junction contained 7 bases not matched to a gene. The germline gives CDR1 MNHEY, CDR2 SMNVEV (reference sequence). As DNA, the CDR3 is TGTGCCAGCACCCCCCGGACAGGGGCTAATTCACCCCTCCACTTT. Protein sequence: CASTPRTGANSPLHF.

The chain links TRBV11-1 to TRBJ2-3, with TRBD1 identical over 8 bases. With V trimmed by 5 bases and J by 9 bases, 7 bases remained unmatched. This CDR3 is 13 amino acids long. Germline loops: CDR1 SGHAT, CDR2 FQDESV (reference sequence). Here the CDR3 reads CASSPRDRGTQYF. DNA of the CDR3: TGTGCCAGCAGCCCCCGTGACAGGGGAACGCAGTATTTT.

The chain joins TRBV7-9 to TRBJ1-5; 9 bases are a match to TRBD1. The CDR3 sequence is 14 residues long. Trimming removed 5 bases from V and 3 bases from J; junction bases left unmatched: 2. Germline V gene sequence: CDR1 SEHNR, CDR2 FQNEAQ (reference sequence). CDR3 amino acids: CASSRDRDNQPQHF. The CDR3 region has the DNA TGTGCCAGCAGCCGGGACAGGGACAATCAGCCCCAGCATTTT.

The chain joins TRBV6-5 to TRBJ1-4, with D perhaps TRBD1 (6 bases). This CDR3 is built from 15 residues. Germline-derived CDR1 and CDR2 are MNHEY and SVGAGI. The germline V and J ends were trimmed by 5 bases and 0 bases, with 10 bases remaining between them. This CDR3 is CASSSRTATNEKLFF. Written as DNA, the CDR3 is TGTGCCAGCAGTAGCCGGACAGCAACTAATGAAAAACTGTTTTTT.

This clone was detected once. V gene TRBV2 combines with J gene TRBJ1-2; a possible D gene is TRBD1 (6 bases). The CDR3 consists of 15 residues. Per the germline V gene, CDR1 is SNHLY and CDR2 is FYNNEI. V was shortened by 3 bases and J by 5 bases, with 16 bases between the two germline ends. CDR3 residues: CASSDFDRRRYGYTF. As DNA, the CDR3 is TGTGCCAGCAGTGATTTTGACAGGAGGAGATATGGCTACACCTTC.

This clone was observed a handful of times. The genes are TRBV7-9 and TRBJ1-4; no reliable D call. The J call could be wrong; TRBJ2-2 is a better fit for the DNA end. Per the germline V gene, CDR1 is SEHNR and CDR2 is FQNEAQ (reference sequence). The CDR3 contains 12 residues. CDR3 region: CASSLGSRELFF. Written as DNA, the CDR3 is TGTGCCAGCAGCTTAGGAAGTAGGGAGCTGTTTTTT.

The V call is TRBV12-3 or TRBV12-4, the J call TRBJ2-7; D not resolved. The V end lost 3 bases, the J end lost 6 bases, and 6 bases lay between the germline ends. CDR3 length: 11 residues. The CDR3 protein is CASSFNGEQYF. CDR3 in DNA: TGTGCCAGCAGTTTTAACGGCGAGCAGTACTTC.

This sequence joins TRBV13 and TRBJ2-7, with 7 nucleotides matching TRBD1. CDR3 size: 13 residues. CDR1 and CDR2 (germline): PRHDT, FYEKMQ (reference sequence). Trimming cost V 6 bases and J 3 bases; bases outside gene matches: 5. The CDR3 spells CASSNYRGYEQYF. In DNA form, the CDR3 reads TGTGCCAGCAGTAACTACAGGGGCTACGAGCAGTACTTC.